This is a list of T cell receptor beta chains from one sample in a study of blood T cell repertoires in COVID-19. This table comes from immunoSEQ multiplex PCR, and its TCRdb copy is limited to in-frame clones, with some not included. The sample records 90,000 to 100,000 clones, approximately 80% being singletons. Sequenced input: peripheral blood. These TCRs come from a man aged 65-85 years with acute or convalescent COVID-19. The CDR3 runs from the conserved cysteine through the conserved F or W. Each record gives: clone size, V gene, J gene, CDR3 protein. Where a row states a size, it is once, few, many or the class of an expanded clone; other rows omit it.

clone size: -; V gene: TRBV28; J gene: TRBJ2-5; CDR3 protein: CASTPGLGSRETQYF
clone size: -; V gene: TRBV29-1; J gene: TRBJ2-7; CDR3 protein: CSVLMTGSPYEQYF
clone size: -; V gene: TRBV6-5; J gene: TRBJ1-5; CDR3 protein: CASRNDRASNQPQHF
clone size: -; V gene: TRBV3-1/TRBV3-2; J gene: TRBJ1-6; CDR3 protein: CASSPLGPPLHF
clone size: -; V gene: TRBV6-6; J gene: TRBJ1-1; CDR3 protein: CASTKPRGGNTEAFF
clone size: -; V gene: TRBV4-1; J gene: TRBJ2-1; CDR3 protein: CASSQAASGFYNEQFF
clone size: -; V gene: TRBV9; J gene: TRBJ1-1; CDR3 protein: CASSVATGQANTEAFF
clone size: -; V gene: TRBV28; J gene: TRBJ1-2; CDR3 protein: CASSSGLGTPGQGSYTF
clone size: -; V gene: TRBV6-2/TRBV6-3; J gene: TRBJ1-1; CDR3 protein: CASSYSTEDNMNTEAFF
clone size: -; V gene: TRBV9; J gene: TRBJ1-3; CDR3 protein: CASSVGDRGNTIYF
clone size: -; V gene: TRBV29-1; J gene: TRBJ2-5; CDR3 protein: CSAGTAAGETQYF
clone size: -; V gene: TRBV4-1; J gene: TRBJ2-3; CDR3 protein: CASSQNRQGGTDTQYF
clone size: -; V gene: TRBV7-2; J gene: TRBJ2-1; CDR3 protein: CASSFEASYNEQFF
clone size: -; V gene: TRBV15; J gene: TRBJ2-1; CDR3 protein: CATSKRVQGNEQFF
clone size: -; V gene: TRBV7-3; J gene: TRBJ2-6; CDR3 protein: CASSLLSVAGANVLTF
clone size: -; V gene: TRBV9; J gene: TRBJ2-1; CDR3 protein: CASSVGDLGGNEQFF
clone size: -; V gene: TRBV6-6; J gene: TRBJ2-1; CDR3 protein: CASSDRTVLYNEQFF
clone size: -; V gene: TRBV5-8; J gene: TRBJ2-5; CDR3 protein: CASRERGGGETQYF
clone size: -; V gene: TRBV18; J gene: TRBJ1-4; CDR3 protein: CASSTGSVNEKLFF
clone size: -; V gene: TRBV6-5; J gene: TRBJ1-5; CDR3 protein: CASSYSVAGVRQPQHF
clone size: -; V gene: TRBV9; J gene: TRBJ2-5; CDR3 protein: CASSEKPGETQYF
clone size: -; V gene: TRBV6-6; J gene: TRBJ2-1; CDR3 protein: CASSPGQGKYNEQFF
clone size: -; V gene: TRBV5-5; J gene: TRBJ2-1; CDR3 protein: CASSFGGNPGNEQFF
clone size: -; V gene: TRBV30; J gene: TRBJ1-5; CDR3 protein: CAWSSQGLINQPQHF
clone size: -; V gene: TRBV7-9; J gene: TRBJ1-5; CDR3 protein: CASSLVADQPQHF
clone size: -; V gene: TRBV7-9; J gene: TRBJ1-4; CDR3 protein: CASSLGQFNEKLFF
clone size: once; V gene: TRBV18; J gene: TRBJ1-3; CDR3 protein: CASSPGLPFSGNTIYF
clone size: few; V gene: TRBV2; J gene: TRBJ2-7; CDR3 protein: CASRPTGRGSYEQYF